These T cell receptor beta chains were read from a single sample in a study of blood T cell repertoires in COVID-19. Only in-frame clones appear in the TCRdb table, and some are missing; sequencing was by immunoSEQ multiplex PCR. The data hold over 120,000 clones, with 85% to 90% observed a single time. The sample consisted of peripheral blood. The source of these receptors is a man between 45 and 60 years old who had recovered from COVID-19. Each CDR3 is given with its conserved first and last residue. The D gene is left open where the match is weak. Clone size is shown for a subset of rows, as once, few, many or a class of expanded clone.

>NA|TRBJ2-5|TRBV3-1/TRBV3-2|NA
TGTGCCAGCAGCCAGGGGGCCATAGAGACCCAGTACTTC
CASSQGAIETQYF
>TRBD1|TRBJ2-1|TRBV7-7|few
TGTGCCAGCAGCTCGGACAGGAACAATGAGCAGTTCTTC
CASSSDRNNEQFF
>TRBD2|TRBJ2-3|TRBV3-1/TRBV3-2|NA
TGTGCCAGCAGCCAAGTGATCGGAATTGCGGGGGAGAGCACAGATACGCAGTATTTT
CASSQVIGIAGESTDTQYF
>NA|TRBJ2-6|TRBV4-1|few
TGCGCCAGCAGCCGGAACCGGGACACAGGTCGCTCTGGGGCCAACGTCCTGACTTTC
CASSRNRDTGRSGANVLTF
>TRBD1|TRBJ1-4|TRBV6-5|NA
TGTGCCAGCAGTCCACCGGGACAGGGACAGGAAAAACTGTTTTTT
CASSPPGQGQEKLFF
>NA|TRBJ1-1|TRBV10-2|NA
TGCGCCAGCCTAAACCCCCCTGAGAGCACTGAAGCTTTCTTT
CASLNPPESTEAFF
>TRBD2|TRBJ2-2|TRBV6-2/TRBV6-3|NA
TGTGCCAGCAGCCCTCTAGCGGGGGGGTCGAACACCGGGGAGCTGTTTTTT
CASSPLAGGSNTGELFF
>TRBD1|TRBJ1-5|TRBV6-1|NA
TGTGCCAGCAGTGAAGCAGGGGGCCAGCCCCAGCATTTT
CASSEAGGQPQHF
>TRBD1|TRBJ1-1|TRBV3-1/TRBV3-2|NA
TGTGCCAGCAGCCAAGGGACAGGGGGCCGGAACACTGAAGCTTTCTTT
CASSQGTGGRNTEAFF
>TRBD1|TRBJ1-2|TRBV27|NA
TGTGCCAGCAGTTCGGGACAGGGGCCCTATGGCTACACCTTC
CASSSGQGPYGYTF
>NA|TRBJ1-1|TRBV11-3|NA
TGTGCCAGCAGCTTAGATCAGGGTCGAAACACTGAAGCTTTCTTT
CASSLDQGRNTEAFF
>NA|TRBJ1-3|TRBV7-8|NA
TGTGCCAGCAGCACCCACAGGGTTAACCCTGGAAACACCATATATTTT
CASSTHRVNPGNTIYF
>TRBD2|TRBJ2-4|TRBV10-3|NA
TGTGCCATCAGTCAAGGACTAGAATTAGCCAAAAACATTCAGTACTTC
CAISQGLELAKNIQYF
>NA|TRBJ1-6|TRBV7-8|many
TGTGCCAGCAGCTTAGCTTGGACAACCAGCTCCTATAATTCACCCCTCCACTTT
CASSLAWTTSSYNSPLHF
>NA|TRBJ2-7|TRBV7-2|NA
TGTGCCAGCAGCTTATTAGGTCGGGGGACTTACTACGAGCAGTACTTC
CASSLLGRGTYYEQYF
>TRBD1|TRBJ1-1|TRBV5-1|NA
TGCGCCAGCAGCTTGTCAGGGGGCGTGAACACTGAAGCTTTCTTT
CASSLSGGVNTEAFF
>NA|TRBJ1-3|TRBV13|NA
TGTGCCAGCAGCCCACAGTGGGGAGCCGGAAACACCATATATTTT
CASSPQWGAGNTIYF
>TRBD1|TRBJ2-7|TRBV18|NA
TGTGCCAGCTCACCACACGGACAGGGCGGCCACGAGCAGTACTTC
CASSPHGQGGHEQYF
>NA|TRBJ2-7|TRBV9|NA
TGTGCCAGCAGCGTCTCAGGCCCGCGCTTCTCCTACGAGCAGTACTTC
CASSVSGPRFSYEQYF
>NA|TRBJ1-4|TRBV6-5|NA
TGTGCCAGCAGCGAGCAGGGGAGGGTAGAGGAAAAACTGTTTTTT
CASSEQGRVEEKLFF
>TRBD2|TRBJ2-5|TRBV19|NA
TGTGCCAGTAGGCCGGGACTAGCGGGGGAAGAGACCCAGTACTTC
CASRPGLAGEETQYF
>TRBD1|TRBJ1-5|TRBV28|NA
TGTGCCAGCAGCCTCATGGACAGGGTAAACCAGCCCCAGCATTTT
CASSLMDRVNQPQHF
>TRBD2|TRBJ2-3|TRBV5-6|NA
TGTGCCAGTCACCCTACTAGCGGGGCAGATACGCAGTATTTT
CASHPTSGADTQYF
>NA|TRBJ2-6|TRBV5-1|NA
TGCGCCAGTTCCCTCGGAGGGGATCCTGGGGCCAACGTCCTGACTTTC
CASSLGGDPGANVLTF
>NA|TRBJ1-2|TRBV4-3|NA
TGCGCCAGCAGCCAAGATCCGACCGGGGGGCTTTCGAATGGCTACACCTTC
CASSQDPTGGLSNGYTF
>TRBD1|TRBJ1-5|TRBV18|NA
TGTGCCAGCTCTCCACAAGACAGGGGGCGAAATCAGCCCCAGCATTTT
CASSPQDRGRNQPQHF
>NA|TRBJ1-2|TRBV19|NA
TGTGCCAGTAGTAGCTGGGACAACGTCTTAGACTATGGCTACACCTTC
CASSSWDNVLDYGYTF
>TRBD1|TRBJ1-6|TRBV5-6|NA
TGTGCCAGCAGCACCAGACAGGGACGATATAATTCACCCCTCCACTTT
CASSTRQGRYNSPLHF
>TRBD1|TRBJ1-1|TRBV7-8|NA
TGTGCCAGCAGCGCGAGAAGGACAGGGTTGGGTGAAGCTTTCTTT
CASSARRTGLGEAFF
>NA|TRBJ2-5|TRBV7-9|NA
TGTGCCAGCAGCTTAACGGTGGGGCACGGATATCAAGAGACCCAGTACTTC
CASSLTVGHGYQETQYF
>NA|TRBJ1-6|TRBV7-3|NA
TGTGCCAGCAGCTTAGTAGCAGGGAATAATTCACCCCTCCACTTT
CASSLVAGNNSPLHF
>NA|TRBJ1-6|TRBV6-5|NA
TGTGCCAGCATCAACAGCCTAAATTCACCCCTCCACTTT
CASINSLNSPLHF
>NA|TRBJ2-7|TRBV2|NA
TGTGCCAGCAGTGAGTCAGGGGATTACGAGCAGTACTTC
CASSESGDYEQYF
>TRBD2|TRBJ2-7|TRBV2|NA
TGTGCCAGCAGGAGGACTAGCGGGGGGGCTGACGAGCAGTACTTC
CASRRTSGGADEQYF
>TRBD1|TRBJ2-3|TRBV4-3|few
TGCGCCAGCAGCCAAGGCCAGGGGGCGATAGATACGCAGTATTTT
CASSQGQGAIDTQYF
>NA|TRBJ1-4|TRBV6-6|NA
TGTGCCAGCAGTTACCCCGGGCCCGGCGGGCATGAAAAACTGTTTTTT
CASSYPGPGGHEKLFF
>NA|TRBJ2-7|TRBV2|NA
TGTGCCAGCAGTGTTCACGTTAGTGAGCAGTACTTC
CASSVHVSEQYF
>NA|TRBJ1-1|TRBV27|NA
TGTGCCAGCAGTTTGTCAATGAACACTGAAGCTTTCTTT
CASSLSMNTEAFF
>NA|TRBJ1-5|TRBV6-2/TRBV6-3|NA
TGTGCCAGCAGTCAGGGATGGGATCAGCCCCAGCATTTT
CASSQGWDQPQHF
>NA|TRBJ1-5|TRBV7-8|NA
TGTGCCAGCAGCTTAAAGGTCAGGGGTGGTGGCAATCAGCCCCAGCATTTT
CASSLKVRGGGNQPQHF
>TRBD2|TRBJ2-7|TRBV18|NA
TGTGCCAGCTCACCGGGACTAGCGGGCTACGAGCAGTACTTC
CASSPGLAGYEQYF
>NA|TRBJ2-3|TRBV11-3|NA
TGTGCCAGCAGCTTAGAAGGTGGAGGAACAGATACGCAGTATTTT
CASSLEGGGTDTQYF
>TRBD1|TRBJ2-1|TRBV24-1|NA
TGTGCCACCAGGGGACAGGGTTCCTACAATGAGCAGTTCTTC
CATRGQGSYNEQFF
>NA|TRBJ1-3|TRBV20-1|NA
TGCAGTGCTAGTCGGGGTGTGAACTCTGGAAACACCATATATTTT
CSASRGVNSGNTIYF
>NA|TRBJ2-3|TRBV4-2|NA
TGTGCCAGCAGCCAACCGTTCACAGATACGCAGTATTTT
CASSQPFTDTQYF
>TRBD1|TRBJ2-7|TRBV5-1|NA
TGCGCCAGCAGCGAAGGGCCGGGACAGGGGGACGAGCAGTACTTC
CASSEGPGQGDEQYF
>NA|TRBJ2-1|TRBV19|NA
TGTGCCAGTAGCCCGGACAGTTACAATGAGCAGTTCTTC
CASSPDSYNEQFF
>NA|TRBJ2-7|TRBV7-2|NA
TGTGCCAGCAGCTTAGGGGCCCCGTCCTACGAGCAGTACTTC
CASSLGAPSYEQYF
>TRBD1|TRBJ1-3|TRBV5-1|NA
TGCGCCAGCAGCCCACGACAGGGGGCAACTGGAAACACCATATATTTT
CASSPRQGATGNTIYF
>NA|TRBJ2-1|TRBV5-4|NA
TGTGCCAGCAGCTTGTTGCAGGGTCCCTATGAGCAGTTCTTC
CASSLLQGPYEQFF
>TRBD1|TRBJ1-5|TRBV6-6|NA
TGTGCCAGCAGTTCGGGACAGCTGGGTCAGCCCCAGCATTTT
CASSSGQLGQPQHF
>TRBD2|TRBJ2-3|TRBV5-1|once
TGCGCCAGCGCCAAGGGACTAGCGGGCCGTAGCACAGATACGCAGTATTTT
CASAKGLAGRSTDTQYF
>NA|TRBJ1-1|TRBV5-1|NA
TGCGCCAGCAGCTTGGGGCGGGGGATAAACACTGAAGCTTTCTTT
CASSLGRGINTEAFF
>NA|TRBJ1-3|TRBV5-5|few
TGTGCCAGCAGCTCCAATCTACAGAGTAGCTCTGGAAACACCATATATTTT
CASSSNLQSSSGNTIYF
>TRBD2|TRBJ2-7|TRBV4-3|NA
TGCGCCAGCAGCCAAGATTGGTCTACTAGCGGGGCCTACGAGCAGTACTTC
CASSQDWSTSGAYEQYF
>NA|TRBJ1-5|TRBV4-2|few
TGTGCCAGCAGCCAAGGGGCAGCAGGCAATCAGCCCCAGCATTTT
CASSQGAAGNQPQHF
>NA|TRBJ2-5|TRBV7-9|NA
TGTGCCAGCAGCTTAGAACTAGCTCAAGAGACCCAGTACTTC
CASSLELAQETQYF